This is a list of T cell receptor beta chains from one sample in a study of response to subunit inactivated influenza vaccine. One entry per CDR3 protein results from TCRdb running MiXCR on the RT-PCR reads. Here the sample spans roughly 780,000 distinct CDR3 sequences, less than 20% being singletons. Material: PBMCs from blood, obtained roughly 5 days after vaccination. Receptor source: a man aged 50 to 59 who received an inactivated influenza vaccine. The CDR3 runs from the conserved cysteine through the conserved F or W. D genes are given only for firm matches. Some rows have no size entry. The others give once, few or many, or a class for an expanded clone.

V gene: TRBV6-1
clone size: few
D gene: -
J gene: TRBJ2-7
CDR3 DNA: TGTGCCAGCAGTGAAGCGCTTCCGTGGCAGGGATACTACGACGAGCAGTACTTC
CDR3 protein: CASSEALPWQGYYDEQYF

V gene: TRBV29-1
clone size: few
D gene: -
J gene: TRBJ2-5
CDR3 DNA: TGCAGCGGGGAATGGGAGTCCGCTTTACACTTC
CDR3 protein: CSGEWESALHF

V gene: TRBV6-2/TRBV6-3
clone size: -
D gene: -
J gene: TRBJ2-1
CDR3 DNA: TGTGCCAGCAGTTACGGGGGGCTGGGCGGCCATGAGCAGTTCTTC
CDR3 protein: CASSYGGLGGHEQFF

V gene: TRBV6-5
clone size: -
D gene: -
J gene: TRBJ1-5
CDR3 DNA: TGTGCCAGCAGTTACTCGAACAGCCTATGGCCCCAGCATTTT
CDR3 protein: CASSYSNSLWPQHF

V gene: TRBV5-1
clone size: few
D gene: -
J gene: TRBJ2-2
CDR3 DNA: TGCGCCAGCAGCTCTCACCCTTTGGGGGAGCTGTTTTTT
CDR3 protein: CASSSHPLGELFF

V gene: TRBV27
clone size: -
D gene: TRBD2
J gene: TRBJ2-1
CDR3 DNA: TGTGCCAGCAGTGGACTAGCGGGGGGGATTAATGAGCAGTTCTTC
CDR3 protein: CASSGLAGGINEQFF

V gene: TRBV18
clone size: -
D gene: -
J gene: TRBJ1-4
CDR3 DNA: TGTGCCAGCTCCCAGGGGTCCGGAGTCGGAAAACTGTTTTTT
CDR3 protein: CASSQGSGVGKLFF

V gene: TRBV4-1
clone size: few
D gene: TRBD1
J gene: TRBJ2-2
CDR3 DNA: TGCGCCAGCAGCCAAGGGGCTCAAAGGGACAGATATTTCTCGAACACCGGGGAGCTGTTTTTT
CDR3 protein: CASSQGAQRDRYFSNTGELFF

V gene: TRBV29-1
clone size: -
D gene: -
J gene: TRBJ2-5
CDR3 DNA: TGCAGCGTTTGGGGGTGGACAGAACCGTACCAAGAGACCCAGTACTTC
CDR3 protein: CSVWGWTEPYQETQYF

V gene: TRBV7-9
clone size: -
D gene: TRBD1
J gene: TRBJ1-1
CDR3 DNA: TGTGCCAGCAGCATCCCCAGGGGGGTAGCTTTCTTT
CDR3 protein: CASSIPRGVAFF

V gene: TRBV7-7
clone size: few
D gene: -
J gene: TRBJ2-1
CDR3 DNA: TGTGCTAGCAGCTTTTCACAGGAATCGAACAATGAGCAGTTCTTC
CDR3 protein: CASSFSQESNNEQFF

V gene: TRBV27
clone size: -
D gene: -
J gene: TRBJ2-7
CDR3 DNA: TGTGCCAGCAGTGACGACACCCTGAGGAACGAGCAGTACTTC
CDR3 protein: CASSDDTLRNEQYF

V gene: TRBV24-1
clone size: -
D gene: -
J gene: TRBJ1-2
CDR3 DNA: TGTGCCACCAGTGATTTCGACAATAACTATGGCTACACCTTC
CDR3 protein: CATSDFDNNYGYTF

V gene: TRBV20-1
clone size: -
D gene: -
J gene: TRBJ2-7
CDR3 DNA: TGCAGTGCCCCCCAGAGTTACGAGCAGTACTTC
CDR3 protein: CSAPQSYEQYF

V gene: TRBV20-1
clone size: -
D gene: TRBD2
J gene: TRBJ2-3
CDR3 DNA: TGCAGTGCCCCCGGGAGGCGGGTCTATAGCACAGATACGCAGTATTTT
CDR3 protein: CSAPGRRVYSTDTQYF

V gene: TRBV5-6
clone size: -
D gene: TRBD2
J gene: TRBJ2-1
CDR3 DNA: TGTGCCAGCAGCTCTGGAGGTTACGGGAGGGCCTGGAATGAGCAGTTCTTC
CDR3 protein: CASSSGGYGRAWNEQFF